This TCR beta chain was captured in a study of shared clonotypes between healthy human individuals. The overall study: The cohort comprised two women and a few men. Their ages spanned 18 to 49 years.

The CDR3 loop spans 16 amino acids. Trimming pared 2 bases from V and 4 bases from J, leaving 18 bases between. CDR1 is SGHDN, CDR2 FVKESK, per germline. Healthy HIV-negative adults with no recent acute infections or vaccinations were recruited as donors. Only in-frame clones appear in the TCRdb table, and some are missing; sequencing was by immunoSEQ multiplex PCR. This sample has 500,000 to 650,000 clones, with around 81% found just once. This clone was detected once. The sample carries other DNA sequences with the same CDR3. The chain joins TRBV14 to TRBJ2-7; D remains ambiguous. Sequencing used PBMCs. This clonotype was sampled from a woman in her 40s in good health. Some clones in this sample may be carry-over from other donors' samples. The CDR3 spells CASSQLTGELRYEQYF. CDR3 bases: TGTGCCAGCAGCCAACTTACTGGAGAGCTAAGATACGAGCAGTACTTC.